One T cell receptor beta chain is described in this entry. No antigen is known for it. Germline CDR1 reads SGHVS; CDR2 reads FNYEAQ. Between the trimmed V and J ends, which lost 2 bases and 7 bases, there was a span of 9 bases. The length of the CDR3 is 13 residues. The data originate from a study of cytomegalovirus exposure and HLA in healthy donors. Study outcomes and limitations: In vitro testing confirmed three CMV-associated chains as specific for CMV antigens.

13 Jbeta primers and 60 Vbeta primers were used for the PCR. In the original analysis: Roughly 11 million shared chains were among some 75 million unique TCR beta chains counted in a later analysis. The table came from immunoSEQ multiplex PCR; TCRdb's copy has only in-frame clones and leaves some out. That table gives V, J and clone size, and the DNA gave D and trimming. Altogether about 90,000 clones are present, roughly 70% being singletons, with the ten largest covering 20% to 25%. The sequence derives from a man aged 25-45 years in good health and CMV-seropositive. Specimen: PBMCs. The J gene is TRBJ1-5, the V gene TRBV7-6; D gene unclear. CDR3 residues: CASSLTGRQPQHF. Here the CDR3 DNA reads TGTGCCAGCAGCTTAACCGGTCGCCAGCCCCAGCATTTT.